A selection of T cell receptor beta chains follows, all from one sample in a study of blood T cell repertoires in COVID-19. Profiling relied on immunoSEQ multiplex PCR, and the TCRdb table lists in-frame clones only, not all of them. The sample lists around 220,000 clones, roughly 90% occurring once. Sequencing was done on a sample of PBMCs or T cells enriched from blood (not recorded which). These receptors were obtained from a young man who had been exposed to COVID-19. Both conserved end residues are part of each CDR3. The order of the fields is clone size, J gene, V gene, D gene, CDR3 protein, CDR3 DNA. The D gene is left open where the match is weak. Some rows mark clone size as missing; the rest say once, few, many or name a class of expanded clone.

- | TRBJ2-1 | TRBV19 | TRBD2 | CASSIRTSGTNEQFF | TGTGCCAGTAGTATACGGACTAGCGGTACGAATGAGCAGTTCTTC
- | TRBJ1-2 | TRBV6-6 | TRBD1 | CASTEGQHGYTF | TGTGCCAGCACGGAGGGACAGCATGGCTACACCTTC
- | TRBJ2-7 | TRBV7-9 | TRBD1 | CASSLVGTGSAEQYF | TGTGCCAGCAGCTTAGTTGGGACAGGGTCCGCCGAGCAGTACTTC
many | TRBJ2-3 | TRBV6-4 | TRBD2 | CASSDSTSGGDTQYF | TGTGCCAGCAGTGACTCGACTAGCGGGGGGGATACGCAGTATTTT
many | TRBJ2-1 | TRBV29-1 | - | CSVAHTSGSQVGLYNEQFF | TGCAGCGTCGCCCACACTTCGGGGTCCCAGGTAGGGTTATACAATGAGCAGTTCTTC
- | TRBJ2-1 | TRBV7-9 | - | CASSLARASGEQFF | TGTGCCAGCAGCTTGGCGCGGGCCTCGGGGGAGCAGTTCTTC
- | TRBJ1-4 | TRBV6-1 | - | CASSEVPGVGKLFF | TGTGCCAGCAGTGAAGTTCCAGGCGTTGGAAAACTGTTTTTT
- | TRBJ2-5 | TRBV6-5 | - | CASLPRPQYQETQYF | TGTGCCTCCCTCCCCAGGCCTCAGTACCAAGAGACCCAGTACTTC
- | TRBJ2-1 | TRBV4-1 | - | CASSQESLPHEQFF | TGCGCCAGCAGCCAAGAAAGTCTACCGCATGAGCAGTTCTTC
- | TRBJ1-5 | TRBV14 | - | CASSLQRDQPQHF | TGTGCCAGCAGCCTTCAGAGGGATCAGCCCCAGCATTTT
- | TRBJ1-2 | TRBV2 | TRBD1 | CASRTGQFGYTF | TGTGCCAGCAGGACGGGACAGTTTGGCTACACCTTC
- | TRBJ1-5 | TRBV2 | - | CASSRTPSGQPQHF | TGTGCCAGCAGCCGGACACCGTCAGGACAGCCCCAGCATTTT
- | TRBJ2-1 | TRBV7-2 | TRBD1 | CASSLFHGQGSSYNEQFF | TGTGCCAGCAGCTTATTTCACGGACAGGGGAGCTCCTACAATGAGCAGTTCTTC
- | TRBJ1-3 | TRBV4-2 | TRBD1 | CASSPRQGTISGNTIYF | TGTGCCAGCAGCCCAAGACAGGGGACCATCTCTGGAAACACCATATATTTT
- | TRBJ2-2 | TRBV9 | - | CASSVGEGIGGELFF | TGTGCCAGCAGCGTAGGTGAGGGTATTGGCGGGGAGCTGTTTTTT
- | TRBJ2-2 | TRBV10-2 | TRBD2 | CASSVPGAGGRVGELFF | TGCGCCAGCAGTGTCCCGGGAGCGGGGGGGCGGGTAGGGGAGCTGTTTTTT
few | TRBJ1-1 | TRBV7-9 | - | CASSLALGGTEAFF | TGTGCCAGCAGCTTAGCGCTGGGGGGCACTGAAGCTTTCTTT
- | TRBJ1-5 | TRBV2 | - | CASSDRQSYYQPQHF | TGTGCCAGCAGTGACAGACAGTCGTACTATCAGCCCCAGCATTTT